These 18 T cell receptor beta chains originate from one sample sequenced in a study of blood T cell repertoires in COVID-19. Sequencing used immunoSEQ multiplex PCR; TCRdb keeps in-frame clones, though not all of them. The data show approximately 120,000 clones, 80% to 85% seen once. The material sequenced was PBMCs or T cells enriched from blood (not recorded which). The receptors here all came from a man younger than 45 who had recovered from COVID-19.

The V gene is TRBV7-9, the J gene TRBJ2-1; 8 bases are shared with TRBD1. V lost 2 bases, J lost 8 bases, and 11 bases stayed unmatched. The length of the CDR3 is 16 residues. CDR1 is SEHNR, CDR2 FQNEAQ, per germline (reference sequence). Here the CDR3 DNA reads TGTGCCAGCAGCTTATCGAGAGGGACAGGCATCGATGAGCAGTTCTTC. Its protein is CASSLSRGTGIDEQFF.

This clone was recorded once. The chain carries TRBV2 and TRBJ1-5; D ambiguous. Germline CDR1 reads SNHLY; CDR2 reads FYNNEI. The CDR3 contains 14 residues. V lost 2 bases and J 4 bases, leaving 9 bases between the germline ends. The chain's CDR3 is CASSERTGNQPQHF. CDR3 nucleotides: TGTGCCAGCAGTGAACGGACGGGAAATCAGCCCCAGCATTTT.

This clone was seen just once. The chain joins TRBV6-5 to TRBJ2-3; the match to TRBD2 covers 12 bases. Trimming took 0 bases from V and 5 from J; bases not matched to a gene: 3. This CDR3 has 16 residues. Germline assignment: CDR1 MNHEY and CDR2 SVGAGI. In DNA form, the CDR3 reads TGTGCCAGCAGTTACTCGGCTAGCGGGGGGGTAGATACGCAGTATTTT. Translating gives CASSYSASGGVDTQYF.

This clone was observed at least ten times. The chain has TRBV4-1 and TRBJ1-1; 9 bases align to TRBD1. The CDR3 runs 18 residues. V dropped 0 bases and J dropped 5; count of bases not matched to a gene: 13. CDR1 MGHRA and CDR2 YSYEKL come from the germline V gene. The CDR3 nucleotides are TGCGCCAGCAGCCAAGACCCGGCCGGGACAGGGTTAGGAACTGAAGCTTTCTTT. Amino acid sequence: CASSQDPAGTGLGTEAFF.

The V call is TRBV10-3, the J call TRBJ1-4, with a tentative D call TRBD1 (6 bases). CDR1 and CDR2 (germline): ENHRY, SYGVKD. This CDR3 spans 13 amino acids. Trimming cost V 6 bases and J 4 bases, with 9 bases left between them. The chain's CDR3 is CAISRGHNEKLFF. DNA for the CDR3: TGTGCCATCAGCAGGGGCCATAATGAAAAACTGTTTTTT.

V gene TRBV6-5 combines with J gene TRBJ1-5, with 8 positions matching TRBD1. CDR3 size: 15 residues. V lost 6 bases to trimming and J lost 2 bases; unmatched junction nucleotides: 6. Germline V gives CDR1 MNHEY, CDR2 SVGAGI. The CDR3: CASSLQGAGNQPQHF. CDR3 bases: TGTGCCAGCAGCCTCCAGGGGGCTGGCAATCAGCCCCAGCATTTT.

This CDR3 reads CASSHRDNNQETQYF. The CDR3 nucleotides read TGTGCCAGCAGCCACCGGGACAATAACCAAGAGACCCAGTACTTC. V gene TRBV9 combines with J gene TRBJ2-5; D perhaps matches TRBD1 (6 bases). CDR1 SGDLS and CDR2 YYNGEE come from the germline V gene. CDR3 length: 15 residues. Trimming took off 4 bases at V and 0 bases at J, with 13 bases between the two ends.

J is TRBJ1-2 and V is TRBV30; D possibly corresponds to TRBD1 (6 bases). CDR3 length: 15 residues. V lost 4 bases and J lost 4, with 19 bases in between. Germline values: CDR1 GTSNPN, CDR2 SVGIG (reference sequence). CDR3 coding DNA: TGTGCCTGGATGGACAGTCTACCGTCTCTCTATGGCTACACCTTC. It specifies CAWMDSLPSLYGYTF. The full variable domain, in which reference TRBV30 and TRBJ1-2 provide the parts outside the CDR3, is SQTIHQWPATLVQPVGSPLSLECTVEGTSNPNLYWYRQAAGRGLQLLFYSVGIGQISSEVPQNLSASRPQDRQFILSSKKLLLSDSGFYLCAWMDSLPSLYGYTFGSGTRLTVV.

V is TRBV3-1 (or the pseudogene TRBV3-2) and J is TRBJ2-4; possible D gene TRBD1, 6 bases. Germline V gives CDR1 LGHDT, CDR2 YNNKEL (reference sequence). The V end lost 4 bases, the J end lost 0 bases, and 19 bases lay between the germline ends. The CDR3 covers 18 residues. Here the CDR3 DNA reads TGTGCCAGCAGCCTGCGGTCAGGGGACACCGTAGCCAAAAACATTCAGTACTTC. It specifies CASSLRSGDTVAKNIQYF.

The chain recombines TRBV7-8 with TRBJ1-3, with unresolved D. This CDR3 is built from 16 residues. Germline V gene lookup returns CDR1 SGHVS and CDR2 FQNEAQ. Trimming took 5 bases from V and 1 from J, leaving 15 bases between them. The DNA for the CDR3 is TGTGCCAGCAGCCCAACGTCTGGCCTTTCTGGAAACACCATATATTTT. Its translation is CASSPTSGLSGNTIYF. Full variable domain (missing parts from reference TRBV7-8 and TRBJ1-3): GAGVSQSPRYKVAKRGQDVALRCDPISGHVSLFWYQQALGQGPEFLTYFQNEAQLDKSGLPSDRFFAERPEGSVSTLKIQRTQQEDSAVYLCASSPTSGLSGNTIYFGEGSWLTVV.

This clone was detected only a few times. This chain joins TRBV19 and TRBJ2-1, with a possible D match to TRBD1 (7 bases). The V gene lost 3 bases and the J gene lost 5 bases, with 11 bases spanning the gap. Germline V gene sequence: CDR1 LNHDA, CDR2 SQIVND (reference sequence). This CDR3 comprises 14 residues. The CDR3 bases are TGTGCCAGTAGTATCAGGGGGGCCCACAATGAGCAGTTCTTC. Protein product: CASSIRGAHNEQFF.

The chain is built from TRBV18 and TRBJ1-6, with D perhaps TRBD1 (6 bases). Germline assignment: CDR1 KGHSH and CDR2 LQKENI. This CDR3 has 14 amino acids. With 8 bases removed from V and 7 bases from J, the gap between germline ends came to 15 bases. The CDR3 DNA follows: TGTGCCAGCACTCTTAGGGGGAAGAATTCACCCCTCCACTTT. Translation: CASTLRGKNSPLHF.

The J gene is TRBJ2-5, the V gene TRBV15; weak D call: TRBD1 (6 bases). Trimming stripped 4 bases from V and 0 bases from J, with 12 bases between. This CDR3 has 15 residues. The germline CDR1 and CDR2 sequences are LNHNV and YYDKDF (reference sequence). CDR3 bases: TGTGCCACCAGCACAAGGACAGCTTACCAAGAGACCCAGTACTTC. Translated, it gives CATSTRTAYQETQYF.

A note on this clone: The sample contains more than one DNA sequence encoding this CDR3. This chain joins TRBV10-1 and TRBJ1-1; TRBD1 matches at 10 bases. The ends lost 9 bases at V and 4 bases at J; junction bases unmatched: 11. Germline V CDR1 and CDR2: WNHNN, SYGVQD (reference sequence). The CDR3 totals 15 residues. CDR3 sequence (DNA): TGCGCCAGTAGCTACACCGACAGGGGGCCCACTGAAGCTTTCTTT. It codes for CASSYTDRGPTEAFF.

V gene TRBV2 combines with J gene TRBJ1-1, with TRBD1 identical over 7 bases. CDR3 size: 15 residues. Germline V CDR1 and CDR2: SNHLY, FYNNEI. The ends lost 8 bases at V and 7 bases at J; junction bases unmatched: 16. The CDR3 is CASSNPMTGTGEAFF. CDR3 DNA sequence: TGTGCCAGCTCCAACCCCATGACAGGGACGGGTGAAGCTTTCTTT.

This chain uses TRBV18 with TRBJ2-7; D is ambiguous. This CDR3 comprises 15 residues. Trimming removed 3 bases at V and 1 base at J, with 13 bases between. Germline CDR1 KGHSH, CDR2 LQKENI. Written as DNA, the CDR3 is TGTGCCAGCTCACCTGCGGCCGGTCAATCCTACGAGCAGTACTTC. It specifies CASSPAAGQSYEQYF.

V is TRBV30 and J is TRBJ1-5, with 9 bases that match TRBD1. The V gene's germline CDR1 is GTSNPN and CDR2 SVGIG (reference sequence). V lost 5 bases to trimming and J lost 6 bases; unmatched junction nucleotides: 5. This CDR3 has 13 residues. The CDR3 coding sequence is TGTGCCTGGGAACAGGGGGCAGGTCAGCCCCAGCATTTT. Encoded protein: CAWEQGAGQPQHF.

The gene calls are TRBV3-1 (or the pseudogene TRBV3-2) and TRBJ1-6; no firm D call. CDR3 length: 15 amino acids. In germline, CDR1 is LGHDT, CDR2 YNNKEL (reference sequence). The V end was cut by 1 base, the J end by 8 bases, with 12 bases between. CDR3 protein: CASSQVSGPDSPLHF. The CDR3, as DNA: TGTGCCAGCAGCCAAGTATCCGGTCCCGATTCACCCCTCCACTTT.